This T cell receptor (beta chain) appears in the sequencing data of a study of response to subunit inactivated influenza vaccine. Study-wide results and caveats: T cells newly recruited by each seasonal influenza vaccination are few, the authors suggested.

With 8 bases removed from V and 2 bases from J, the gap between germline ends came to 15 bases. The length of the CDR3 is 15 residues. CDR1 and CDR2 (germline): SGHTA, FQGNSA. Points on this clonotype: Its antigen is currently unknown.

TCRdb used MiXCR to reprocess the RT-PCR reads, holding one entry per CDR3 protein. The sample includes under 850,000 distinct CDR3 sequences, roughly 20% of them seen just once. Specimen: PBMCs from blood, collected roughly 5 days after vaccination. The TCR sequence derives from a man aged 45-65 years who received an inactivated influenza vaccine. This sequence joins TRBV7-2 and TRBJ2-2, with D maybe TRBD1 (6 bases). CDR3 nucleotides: TGTGCCAGCCTACATGGGGGCTTTAACACCGGGGAGCTGTTTTTT. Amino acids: CASLHGGFNTGELFF.